The rows below give T cell receptor beta chains drawn from one sample of a study of T cell responses to AZD1222 COVID-19 vaccine. Profiled with immunoSEQ multiplex PCR; TCRdb holds only in-frame clones, not every one. The table has 120,000 or so clones, roughly 90% seen once. The sequences come from peripheral blood, collected on day 0 of AZD1222 vaccination. The receptors were gathered from an adult in good health. Each CDR3 is given without its conserved first and last residue. Each record gives: clone size, J gene, V gene, CDR3 protein. Where a row states a size, it is once, few, many or the class of an expanded clone; other rows omit it.

. | TRBJ1-6 | TRBV28 | ASSSLRQSYNSPLH
. | TRBJ1-2 | TRBV29-1 | SVSTYGYT
. | TRBJ2-7 | TRBV27 | ASSSSGTGGFYEQY
. | TRBJ2-7 | TRBV2 | ASKETSGGHYEQY
. | TRBJ1-4 | TRBV5-4 | ASSSPGQGGGKLF
once | TRBJ1-2 | TRBV14 | ASSQDGRRNYGYT
. | TRBJ1-4 | TRBV28 | ASSFRSGGDHEKLF
. | TRBJ1-1 | TRBV30 | AWSVPPPEGAF
. | TRBJ1-1 | TRBV6-5 | ASRQETAEAF
. | TRBJ2-5 | TRBV5-1 | ASSFQVGDQY
. | TRBJ1-1 | TRBV18 | ASSTGGTEAF
. | TRBJ1-4 | TRBV5-6 | ASSSGVGNLNEKLF
. | TRBJ2-7 | TRBV14 | ASSQDWGGEQY
. | TRBJ2-7 | TRBV6-5 | ASRYGGANPYEQY
. | TRBJ2-1 | TRBV7-6 | ASSTRGWVEQF
. | TRBJ1-3 | TRBV18 | ASSPNSRNTIY
. | TRBJ1-4 | TRBV2 | ASNQGAVDEKLF
. | TRBJ2-7 | TRBV11-2 | ASSPGLRYEQY
. | TRBJ1-2 | TRBV7-8 | ASGPNYGYT
few | TRBJ1-1 | TRBV21-1 | ASSKFRSDRAGAAPEAF
. | TRBJ2-1 | TRBV7-8 | ASSIEQGMGYNEQF
. | TRBJ2-1 | TRBV9 | ASSEGGAGGVEQF
. | TRBJ1-5 | TRBV6-1 | ASSEVGATVKTQH
. | TRBJ2-1 | TRBV12-5 | ASGLSPHEQF
. | TRBJ2-3 | TRBV7-8 | ASSLFGSIETDTQY
. | TRBJ1-3 | TRBV7-9 | ASNPAGGEGNTIY
. | TRBJ1-5 | TRBV7-2 | ASSLSGAQPQH
. | TRBJ1-1 | TRBV29-1 | SVEQENTEAF
few | TRBJ1-1 | TRBV28 | ASSPGQGNSEAF
. | TRBJ1-1 | TRBV10-3 | AIRRQLNTEAF
. | TRBJ1-2 | TRBV25-1 | ASSPGQGYGYT
. | TRBJ1-4 | TRBV28 | ASSATNEKLF
. | TRBJ1-2 | TRBV6-5 | ASLAGGSYYGYT
. | TRBJ1-5 | TRBV20-1 | SAGDGGQPQH
. | TRBJ1-6 | TRBV2 | ASSAGWRFSPLH
. | TRBJ2-2 | TRBV19 | ASRPGQGGTGELF
. | TRBJ1-6 | TRBV5-1 | ASSLESGSTPLH
. | TRBJ2-1 | TRBV5-1 | ASTTTPSSYNEQF
. | TRBJ1-3 | TRBV30 | AWAGSANTIY
. | TRBJ2-5 | TRBV4-2 | ATRTSAGSQETQY
. | TRBJ2-3 | TRBV5-1 | ASSFGSAGGPGTDTQY
. | TRBJ2-3 | TRBV7-9 | ASSSLTGLGADTQY
. | TRBJ1-1 | TRBV3-1/TRBV3-2 | ASSPRRTSPAEAF
. | TRBJ2-3 | TRBV18 | ASSSQMGTDTQY
. | TRBJ1-4 | TRBV18 | ASSPGYLPI
. | TRBJ1-6 | TRBV21-1 | ASSTNTGLNSPLH
. | TRBJ2-2 | TRBV6-6 | ASSYLEAGGTGELF
. | TRBJ2-2 | TRBV7-2 | ASNPYRGSTGELF
. | TRBJ2-1 | TRBV7-8 | ASSFYTGTGVSNEQF
. | TRBJ2-7 | TRBV2 | ASTPQEEQY
. | TRBJ2-1 | TRBV2 | ASRGARGRGNEQF
few | TRBJ1-2 | TRBV5-5 | ASSVTGPGYGYT